The clone carrying this T cell receptor (beta chain) was counted once. This sample stems from a study of blood T cell repertoires in COVID-19. Overall study: Material from acute and convalescent COVID-19 was sourced from the United States, Italy and Spain. The analysed material was cDNA or gDNA that came from T cells, B-cell-depleted T cells, or PBMCs.

Authors' processing steps: Reference gene primer amplification gave estimated nucleated cell counts. Clones were read by immunoSEQ multiplex PCR, and TCRdb kept only the in-frame ones, dropping some. D and trimming were read from the DNA, whereas the V and J calls and clone size are those reported in that table. Seen here are about 47,000 clones, 70% to 85% observed once, and the top ten hold approximately 2.5%. The V gene's germline CDR1 is SGHRS and CDR2 YFSETQ. The CDR3 extends over 13 amino acids. The germline V and J ends were trimmed by 3 bases and 4 bases, with 10 bases remaining between them.

The genes are TRBV5-1 and TRBJ1-2, with D unresolved. This clonotype was obtained from a man aged 45-65 years with acute or convalescent COVID-19. Sample: peripheral blood. As DNA, the CDR3 is TGCGCCAGCAGCTCCGGAGCGAGCTATGGCTACACCTTC. Translated: CASSSGASYGYTF.